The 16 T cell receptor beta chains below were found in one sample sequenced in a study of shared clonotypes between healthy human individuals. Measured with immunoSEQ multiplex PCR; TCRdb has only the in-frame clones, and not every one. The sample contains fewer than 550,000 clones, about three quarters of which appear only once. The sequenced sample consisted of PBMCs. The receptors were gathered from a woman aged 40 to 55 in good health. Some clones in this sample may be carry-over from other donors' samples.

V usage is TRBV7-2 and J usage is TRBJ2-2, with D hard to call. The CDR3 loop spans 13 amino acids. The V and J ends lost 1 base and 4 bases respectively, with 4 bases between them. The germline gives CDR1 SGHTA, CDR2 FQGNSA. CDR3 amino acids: CASSLGPTGELFF. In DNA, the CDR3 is TGTGCCAGCAGCTTAGGCCCCACCGGGGAGCTGTTTTTT. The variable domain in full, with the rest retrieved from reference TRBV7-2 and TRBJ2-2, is GAGVSQSPSNKVTEKGKDVELRCDPISGHTALYWYRQSLGQGLEFLIYFQGNSAPDKSGLPSDRFSAERTGGSVSTLTIQRTQQEDSAVYLCASSLGPTGELFFGEGSRLTVL.

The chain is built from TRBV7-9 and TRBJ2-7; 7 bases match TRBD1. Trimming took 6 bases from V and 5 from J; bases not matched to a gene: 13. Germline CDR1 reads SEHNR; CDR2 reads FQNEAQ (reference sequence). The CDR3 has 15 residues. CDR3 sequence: CASRSTGDATHEQYF. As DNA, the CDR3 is TGTGCCAGCAGATCAACAGGGGACGCCACCCACGAGCAGTACTTC.

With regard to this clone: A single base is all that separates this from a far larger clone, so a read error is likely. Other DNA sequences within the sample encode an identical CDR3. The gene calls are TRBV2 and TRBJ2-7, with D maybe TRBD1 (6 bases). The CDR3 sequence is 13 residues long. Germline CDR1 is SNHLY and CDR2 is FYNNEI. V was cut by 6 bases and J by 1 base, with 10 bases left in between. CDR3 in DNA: TGTGCCAGCAGCAGGGGTCGTTCCTACGAGCAGTACTTC. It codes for CASSRGRSYEQYF.

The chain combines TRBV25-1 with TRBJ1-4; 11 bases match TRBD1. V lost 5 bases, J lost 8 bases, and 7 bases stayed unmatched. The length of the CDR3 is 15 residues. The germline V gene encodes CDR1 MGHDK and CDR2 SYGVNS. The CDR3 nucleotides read TGTGCCAGCAGTTCGTGGACAGGGGGCGCGGAAAAACTGTTTTTT. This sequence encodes CASSSWTGGAEKLFF.

CDR3 loop: CASSLGSGNEQFF. CDR3 DNA sequence: TGTGCCAGCAGCTTGGGTAGCGGAAATGAGCAGTTCTTC. The chain is built from TRBV5-6 and TRBJ2-1, with D maybe TRBD2 (6 bases). CDR1 is SGHDT and CDR2 is YYEEEE in the germline V gene. Trimming removed 0 bases from V and 7 bases from J, with 8 bases in between. CDR3 length: 13 amino acids.

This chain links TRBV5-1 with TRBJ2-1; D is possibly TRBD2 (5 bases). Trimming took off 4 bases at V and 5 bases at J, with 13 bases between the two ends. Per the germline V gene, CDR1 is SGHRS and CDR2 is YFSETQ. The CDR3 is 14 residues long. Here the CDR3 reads CASSHGSSDNEQFF. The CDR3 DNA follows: TGCGCCAGCAGCCATGGGAGTTCCGACAATGAGCAGTTCTTC.

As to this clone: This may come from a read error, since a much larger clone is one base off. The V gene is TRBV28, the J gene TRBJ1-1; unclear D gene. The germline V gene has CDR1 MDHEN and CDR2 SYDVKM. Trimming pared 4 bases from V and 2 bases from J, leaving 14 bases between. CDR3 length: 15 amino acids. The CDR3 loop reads CASSSPGEFNTEAFF. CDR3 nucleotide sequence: TGTGCCAGCAGTTCTCCAGGCGAGTTTAACACTGAAGCTTTCTTT. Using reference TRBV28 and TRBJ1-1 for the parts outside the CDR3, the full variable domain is DVKVTQSSRYLVKRTGEKVFLECVQDMDHENMFWYRQDPGLGLRLIYFSYDVKMKEKGDIPEGYSVSREKKERFSLILESASTNQTSMYLCASSSPGEFNTEAFFGQGTRLTVV.

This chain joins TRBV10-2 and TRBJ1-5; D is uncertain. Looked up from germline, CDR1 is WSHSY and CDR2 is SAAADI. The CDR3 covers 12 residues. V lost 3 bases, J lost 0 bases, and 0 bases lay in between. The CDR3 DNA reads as TGCGCCAGCAGTGATAGCAATCAGCCCCAGCATTTT. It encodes CASSDSNQPQHF.

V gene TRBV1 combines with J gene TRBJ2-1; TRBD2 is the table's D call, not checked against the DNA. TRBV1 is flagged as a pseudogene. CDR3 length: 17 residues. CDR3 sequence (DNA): TGCACCAGCAGCCACCGGGAGCGGGAGGGCCTCGGGAATGAGCAGTTCTTC. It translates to CTSSHREREGLGNEQFF.

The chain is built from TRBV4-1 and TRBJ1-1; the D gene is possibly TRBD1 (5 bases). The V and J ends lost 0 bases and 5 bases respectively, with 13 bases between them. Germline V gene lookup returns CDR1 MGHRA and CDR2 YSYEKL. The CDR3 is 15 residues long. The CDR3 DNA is TGCGCCAGCAGCCAAGAATTTAGGGGATGGACTGAAGCTTTCTTT. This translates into CASSQEFRGWTEAFF.

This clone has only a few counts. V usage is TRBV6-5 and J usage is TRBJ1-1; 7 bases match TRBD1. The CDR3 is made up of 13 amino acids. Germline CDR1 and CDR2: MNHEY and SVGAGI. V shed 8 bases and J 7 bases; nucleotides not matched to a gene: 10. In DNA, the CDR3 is TGTGCCAGCGGGATCGGACAGGATCGTGAAGCTTTCTTT. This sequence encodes CASGIGQDREAFF.

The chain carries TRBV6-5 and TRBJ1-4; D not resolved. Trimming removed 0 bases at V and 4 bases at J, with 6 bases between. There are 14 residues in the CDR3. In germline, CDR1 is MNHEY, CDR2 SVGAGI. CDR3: CASSYSGRNEKLFF. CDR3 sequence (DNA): TGTGCCAGCAGTTACTCTGGGCGTAATGAAAAACTGTTTTTT.

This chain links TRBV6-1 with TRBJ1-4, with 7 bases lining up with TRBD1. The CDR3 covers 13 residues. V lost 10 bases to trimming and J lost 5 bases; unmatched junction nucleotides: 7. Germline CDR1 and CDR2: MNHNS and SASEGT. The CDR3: CATRDSRNEKLFF. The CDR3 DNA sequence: TGTGCCACCCGGGACAGCAGGAATGAAAAACTGTTTTTT.

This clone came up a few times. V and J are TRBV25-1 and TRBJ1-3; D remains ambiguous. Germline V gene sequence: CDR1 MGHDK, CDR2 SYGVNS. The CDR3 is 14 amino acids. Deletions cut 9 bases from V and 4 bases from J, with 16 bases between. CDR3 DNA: TGTGCCAGTTCCTGGGCCGGGAGGGGAAACACCATATATTTT. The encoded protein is CASSWAGRGNTIYF.

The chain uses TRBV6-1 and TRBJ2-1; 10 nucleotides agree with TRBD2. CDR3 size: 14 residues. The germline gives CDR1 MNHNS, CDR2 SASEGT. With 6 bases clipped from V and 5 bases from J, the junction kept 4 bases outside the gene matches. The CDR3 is CASRPAGGNNEQFF. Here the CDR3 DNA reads TGTGCCAGCAGGCCAGCGGGAGGGAACAATGAGCAGTTCTTC.

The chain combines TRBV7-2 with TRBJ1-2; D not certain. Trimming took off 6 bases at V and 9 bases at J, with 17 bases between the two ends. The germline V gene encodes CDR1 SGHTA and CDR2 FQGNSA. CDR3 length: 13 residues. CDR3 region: CASSPAAGMSYTF. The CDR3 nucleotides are TGTGCCAGCAGTCCCGCGGCGGGTATGAGCTACACCTTC.